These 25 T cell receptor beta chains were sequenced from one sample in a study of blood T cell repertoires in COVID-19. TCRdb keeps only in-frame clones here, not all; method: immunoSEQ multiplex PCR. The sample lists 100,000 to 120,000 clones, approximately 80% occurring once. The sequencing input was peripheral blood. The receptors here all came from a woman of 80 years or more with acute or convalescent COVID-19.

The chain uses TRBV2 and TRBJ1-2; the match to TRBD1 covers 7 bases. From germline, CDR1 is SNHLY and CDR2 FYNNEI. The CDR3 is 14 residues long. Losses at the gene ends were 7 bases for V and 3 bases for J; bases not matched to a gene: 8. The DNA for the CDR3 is TGTGCCAGCACGGGCGACAGGGCCCACTATGGCTACACCTTC. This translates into CASTGDRAHYGYTF.

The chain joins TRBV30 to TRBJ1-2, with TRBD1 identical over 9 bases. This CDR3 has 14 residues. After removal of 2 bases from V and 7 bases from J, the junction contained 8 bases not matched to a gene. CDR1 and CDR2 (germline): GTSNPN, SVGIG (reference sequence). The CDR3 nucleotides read TGTGCCTGGAGTCGGGACAGGGTAGGGGGTGGCTACACCTTC. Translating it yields CAWSRDRVGGGYTF.

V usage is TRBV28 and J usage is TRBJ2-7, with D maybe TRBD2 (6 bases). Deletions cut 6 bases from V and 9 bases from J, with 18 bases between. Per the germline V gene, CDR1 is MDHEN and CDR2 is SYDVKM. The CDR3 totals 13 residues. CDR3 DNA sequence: TGTGCCAGCAGCCCGACTTCCTGGGGAGGGCAGTACTTC. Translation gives CASSPTSWGGQYF.

The CDR3 sequence is CATSRARDTSNYGYTF. The CDR3 coding sequence is TGTGCCACCAGCAGGGCCCGGGACACCTCTAACTATGGCTACACCTTC. The chain recombines TRBV15 with TRBJ1-2; tentative D call: TRBD1 (6 bases). The CDR3 sequence is 16 residues long. V was shortened by 3 bases and J by 0 bases, with 14 bases between the two germline ends. Germline CDR1 reads LNHNV; CDR2 reads YYDKDF (reference sequence).

CDR3 nucleotide sequence: TGTGCCAGTAGGCACTCCGGGACAGGGGGAAACACAGATACGCAGTATTTT. The encoded protein is CASRHSGTGGNTDTQYF. The gene calls are TRBV19 and TRBJ2-3, with 11 bases identical to TRBD1. The germline V gene encodes CDR1 LNHDA and CDR2 SQIVND (reference sequence). Trimming at V came to 6 bases and at J to 2 bases, leaving 10 bases not matched to a gene. The CDR3 consists of 17 residues.

The CDR3 reads CASSPAVILAGGRDNEQFF. The CDR3 coding sequence is TGTGCCAGCAGCCCGGCGGTGATTCTAGCGGGAGGCCGGGACAATGAGCAGTTCTTC. The rearrangement uses TRBV7-2 and TRBJ2-1, with 11 bases lining up with TRBD2. V lost 5 bases and J lost 5; bases outside the gene matches: 17. The CDR3 runs to 19 residues. Germline V CDR1 and CDR2: SGHTA, FQGNSA. The full variable domain, with the rest looked up from reference TRBV7-2 and TRBJ2-1, is GAGVSQSPSNKVTEKGKDVELRCDPISGHTALYWYRQSLGQGLEFLIYFQGNSAPDKSGLPSDRFSAERTGGSVSTLTIQRTQQEDSAVYLCASSPAVILAGGRDNEQFFGPGTRLTVL.

The CDR3 here is CASSGTGGNTEAFF. Here the CDR3 DNA reads TGTGCCAGCAGTGGCACAGGCGGGAACACTGAAGCTTTCTTT. This chain uses TRBV2 with TRBJ1-1; TRBD1 is a possible D gene (5 bases). Deletions cut 4 bases from V and 1 base from J, with 10 bases between. In germline, CDR1 is SNHLY, CDR2 FYNNEI. The CDR3 consists of 14 residues. Drawing the rest from reference TRBV2 and TRBJ1-1, the complete variable domain is EPEVTQTPSHQVTQMGQEVILRCVPISNHLYFYWYRQILGQKVEFLVSFYNNEISEKSEIFDDQFSVERPDGSNFTLKIRSTKLEDSAMYFCASSGTGGNTEAFFGQGTRLTVV.

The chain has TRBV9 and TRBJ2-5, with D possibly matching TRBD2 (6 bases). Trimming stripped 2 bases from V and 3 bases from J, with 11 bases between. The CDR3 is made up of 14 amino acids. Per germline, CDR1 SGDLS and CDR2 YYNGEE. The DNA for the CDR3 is TGTGCCAGCAGCGTGGGGGGTACGGAAGAGACCCAGTACTTC. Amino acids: CASSVGGTEETQYF.

The CDR3 is CASSLVSGQSNTAFF. DNA of the CDR3: TGTGCCAGCAGCTTGGTTTCGGGACAGTCGAACACTGCTTTCTTT. The genes are TRBV5-6 and TRBJ1-1; 7 nucleotides align to TRBD1. Looked up from germline, CDR1 is SGHDT and CDR2 is YYEEEE. The CDR3 extends over 15 amino acids. The J segment lost 11 bases and the V segment lost 0 bases, leaving 13 bases of the junction unmatched.

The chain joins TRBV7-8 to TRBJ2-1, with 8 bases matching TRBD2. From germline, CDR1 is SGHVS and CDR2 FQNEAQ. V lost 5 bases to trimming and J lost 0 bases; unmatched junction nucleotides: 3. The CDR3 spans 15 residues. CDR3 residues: CASSAAGGSYNEQFF. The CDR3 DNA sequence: TGTGCCAGCAGCGCCGCGGGGGGCTCCTACAATGAGCAGTTCTTC.

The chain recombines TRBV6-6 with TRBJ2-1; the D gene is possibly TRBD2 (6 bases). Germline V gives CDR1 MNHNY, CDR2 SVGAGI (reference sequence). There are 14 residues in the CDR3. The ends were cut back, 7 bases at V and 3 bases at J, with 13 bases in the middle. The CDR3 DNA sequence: TGTGCCAGCACCCCTGGGGGGAACTACAATGAGCAGTTCTTC. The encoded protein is CASTPGGNYNEQFF.

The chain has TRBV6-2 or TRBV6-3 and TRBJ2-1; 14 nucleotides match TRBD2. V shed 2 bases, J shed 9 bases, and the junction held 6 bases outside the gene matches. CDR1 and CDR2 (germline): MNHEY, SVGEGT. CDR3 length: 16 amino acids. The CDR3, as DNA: TGTGCCAGCAGTTACCGACTAGCGGGAGGGCCCTTTGAGCAGTTCTTC. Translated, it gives CASSYRLAGGPFEQFF.

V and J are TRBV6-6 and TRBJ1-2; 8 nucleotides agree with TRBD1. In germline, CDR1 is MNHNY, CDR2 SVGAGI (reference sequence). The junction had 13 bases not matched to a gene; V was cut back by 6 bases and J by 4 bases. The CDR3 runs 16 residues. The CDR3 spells CASRQQPGQGRYGYTF. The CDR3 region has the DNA TGTGCCAGCAGGCAACAGCCTGGACAGGGCCGCTATGGCTACACCTTC.

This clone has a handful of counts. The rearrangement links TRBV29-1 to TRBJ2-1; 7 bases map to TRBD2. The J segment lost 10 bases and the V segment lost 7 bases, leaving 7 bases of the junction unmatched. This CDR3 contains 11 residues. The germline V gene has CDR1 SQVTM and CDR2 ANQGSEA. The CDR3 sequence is CSALLAPEQFF. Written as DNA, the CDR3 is TGCAGCGCCCTACTAGCGCCCGAGCAGTTCTTC.

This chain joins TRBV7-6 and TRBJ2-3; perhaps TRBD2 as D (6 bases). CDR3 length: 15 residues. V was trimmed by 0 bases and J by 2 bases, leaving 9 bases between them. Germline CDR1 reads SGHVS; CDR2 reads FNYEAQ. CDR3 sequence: CASSLAGGPTDTQYF. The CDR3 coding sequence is TGTGCCAGCAGCTTAGCGGGAGGCCCCACAGATACGCAGTATTTT.

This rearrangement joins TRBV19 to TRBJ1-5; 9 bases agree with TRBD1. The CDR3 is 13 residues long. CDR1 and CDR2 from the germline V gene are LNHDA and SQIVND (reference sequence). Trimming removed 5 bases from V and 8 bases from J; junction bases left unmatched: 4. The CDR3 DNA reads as TGTGCCAGTAGTGGGGACAGGGCGAAGCCCCAGCATTTT. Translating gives CASSGDRAKPQHF.

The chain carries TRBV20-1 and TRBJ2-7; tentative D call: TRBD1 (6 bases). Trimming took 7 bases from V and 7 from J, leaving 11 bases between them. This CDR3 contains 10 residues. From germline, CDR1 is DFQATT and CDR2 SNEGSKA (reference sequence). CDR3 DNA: TGCAGTGGACAGGCCTTGGAGCAGTACGTC. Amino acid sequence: CSGQALEQYV.

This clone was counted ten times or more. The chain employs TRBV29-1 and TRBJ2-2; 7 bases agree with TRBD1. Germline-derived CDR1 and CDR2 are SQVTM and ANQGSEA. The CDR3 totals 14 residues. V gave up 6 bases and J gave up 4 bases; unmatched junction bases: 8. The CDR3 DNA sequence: TGCAGCGTCATCGACAGGGTCGGCACCGGGGAGCTGTTTTTT. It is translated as CSVIDRVGTGELFF.

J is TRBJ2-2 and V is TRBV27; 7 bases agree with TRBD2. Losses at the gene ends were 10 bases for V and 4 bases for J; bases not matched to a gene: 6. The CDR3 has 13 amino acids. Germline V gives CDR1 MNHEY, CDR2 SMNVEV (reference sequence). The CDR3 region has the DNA TGTGCCACCGGACTAGTTGTCACCGGGGAGCTGTTTTTT. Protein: CATGLVVTGELFF.

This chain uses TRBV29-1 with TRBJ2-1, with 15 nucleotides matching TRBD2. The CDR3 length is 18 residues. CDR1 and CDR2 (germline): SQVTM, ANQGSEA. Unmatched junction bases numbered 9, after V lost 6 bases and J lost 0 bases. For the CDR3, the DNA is TGCAGCGTCATCGGGACTAGCGGGAGGATGGGCTCCTACAATGAGCAGTTCTTC. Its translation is CSVIGTSGRMGSYNEQFF.

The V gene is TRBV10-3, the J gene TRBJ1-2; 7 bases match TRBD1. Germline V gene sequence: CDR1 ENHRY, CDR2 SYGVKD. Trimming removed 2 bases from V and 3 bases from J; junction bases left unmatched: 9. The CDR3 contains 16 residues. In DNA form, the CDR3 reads TGTGCCATCAGTGAGCCGGGACAGCCGCCGGACTATGGCTACACCTTC. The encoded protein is CAISEPGQPPDYGYTF.

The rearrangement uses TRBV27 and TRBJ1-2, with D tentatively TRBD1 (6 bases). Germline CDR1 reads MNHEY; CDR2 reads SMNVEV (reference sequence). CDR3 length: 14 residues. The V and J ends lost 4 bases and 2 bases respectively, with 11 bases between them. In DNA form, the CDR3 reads TGTGCCAGCAGTTCGGCAGGGGCGAACTATGGCTACACCTTC. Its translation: CASSSAGANYGYTF.

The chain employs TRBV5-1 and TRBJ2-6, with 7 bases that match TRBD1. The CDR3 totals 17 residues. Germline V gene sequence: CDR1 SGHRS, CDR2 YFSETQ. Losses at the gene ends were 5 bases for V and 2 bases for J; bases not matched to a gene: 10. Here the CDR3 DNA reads TGCGCCAGCAGTTCATCCGGGACAGCGGCTGGGGCCAACGTCCTGACTTTC. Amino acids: CASSSSGTAAGANVLTF.

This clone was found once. CDR3: CASRLAGVFFYNEQFF. The CDR3 DNA reads TGTGCCAGCAGACTAGCGGGAGTTTTTTTCTACAATGAGCAGTTCTTC. This sequence joins TRBV5-8 and TRBJ2-1; 11 nucleotides align to TRBD2. The V gene's germline CDR1 is SGHTS and CDR2 YDEGEE. This CDR3 region has 16 residues. Unmatched junction bases numbered 7, after V lost 5 bases and J lost 3 bases.

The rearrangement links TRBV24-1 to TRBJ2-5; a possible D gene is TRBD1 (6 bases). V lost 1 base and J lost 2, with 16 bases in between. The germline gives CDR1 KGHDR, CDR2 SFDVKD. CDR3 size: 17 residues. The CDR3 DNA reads TGTGCCACCAGTGATTTAGCGCCGATGGACAGACAAGAGACCCAGTACTTC. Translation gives CATSDLAPMDRQETQYF.